The 30 T cell receptor beta chains below were found in one sample sequenced in a study of blood T cell repertoires in COVID-19. Assay: immunoSEQ multiplex PCR; the TCRdb copy retains only in-frame clones and omits some. Of about 200,000 clones in the sample, under 90% were seen once. Sequencing was carried out using PBMCs or T cells enriched from blood (not recorded which). The receptor source for this set is a woman between 45 and 60 years old with acute COVID-19.

The genes are TRBV10-3 and TRBJ1-1, with 11 bases identical to TRBD1. The trim removed 4 bases at V and 5 bases at J, leaving 6 bases unmatched. CDR1 and CDR2 (germline): ENHRY, SYGVKD. The CDR3 runs to 15 residues. The CDR3 nucleotides read TGTGCCATCAGTGCGGGACAGGGGGAGGGGACTGAAGCTTTCTTT. Translating gives CAISAGQGEGTEAFF.

The chain combines TRBV10-1 with TRBJ1-4, with 8 positions matching TRBD1. Looked up from germline, CDR1 is WNHNN and CDR2 is SYGVQD (reference sequence). CDR3 length: 13 amino acids. Germline trimming cut 10 bases from V and 7 bases from J; bases unmatched to any gene: 8. The CDR3 reads CANKTGVFEKLFF. The CDR3 nucleotides are TGCGCCAACAAGACAGGGGTATTTGAAAAACTGTTTTTT.

This clone was counted a few times. The rearrangement joins TRBV29-1 to TRBJ1-5; D is undetermined. CDR3 length: 13 amino acids. Trimming took 6 bases from V and 2 from J, leaving 11 bases between them. CDR1 is SQVTM, CDR2 ANQGSEA, per germline. CDR3: CSVRWGGNQPQHF. The CDR3, as DNA: TGCAGCGTCCGGTGGGGAGGCAATCAGCCCCAGCATTTT.

The chain carries TRBV5-1 and TRBJ2-1, with a weak D call TRBD2 (5 bases). CDR1 and CDR2 from the germline V gene are SGHRS and YFSETQ. The ends were cut back, 1 base at V and 0 bases at J, with 8 bases in the middle. The CDR3 is 15 amino acids. The CDR3 loop reads CASSLPGNSYNEQFF. In DNA, the CDR3 is TGCGCCAGCAGCTTGCCGGGAAACTCCTACAATGAGCAGTTCTTC.

This chain uses TRBV7-6 with TRBJ2-2; perhaps TRBD1 as D (5 bases). The germline V and J ends were trimmed by 7 bases and 1 base, with 10 bases remaining between them. The CDR3 length is 14 residues. Germline-derived CDR1 and CDR2 are SGHVS and FNYEAQ. The CDR3 protein is CASNPTGNTGELFF. In DNA, the CDR3 is TGTGCCAGCAACCCAACAGGGAACACCGGGGAGCTGTTTTTT.

The chain recombines TRBV7-2 with TRBJ2-3, with 8 bases identical to TRBD1. The CDR3 sequence is 15 residues long. Germline CDR1 reads SGHTA; CDR2 reads FQGNSA. V was clipped by 5 bases and J by 5 bases; unmatched bases: 9. CDR3 in amino acids: CASSLGGQGIDTQYF. In DNA, the CDR3 is TGTGCCAGCAGCCTTGGAGGACAGGGTATAGATACGCAGTATTTT.

The CDR3 nucleotides read TGTGCCAGCAGCCAGGGTGGGGGGACTGAGCAGTTCTTC. It codes for CASSQGGGTEQFF. The chain combines TRBV7-9 with TRBJ2-1; the D gene is possibly TRBD2 (6 bases). The germline V and J ends were trimmed by 5 bases and 9 bases, with 14 bases remaining between them. This CDR3 spans 13 amino acids. The germline gives CDR1 SEHNR, CDR2 FQNEAQ (reference sequence). Full variable domain (outside the CDR3, taken from reference TRBV7-9 and TRBJ2-1): DTGVSQNPRHKITKRGQNVTFRCDPISEHNRLYWYRQTLGQGPEFLTYFQNEAQLEKSRLLSDRFSAERPKGSFSTLEIQRTEQGDSAMYLCASSQGGGTEQFFGPGTRLTVL.

J is TRBJ2-2 and V is TRBV7-8, with TRBD2 as a possible D gene (7 bases). The germline V and J ends were trimmed by 0 bases and 4 bases, with 9 bases remaining between them. Germline assignment: CDR1 SGHVS and CDR2 FQNEAQ. This CDR3 contains 15 residues. Here the CDR3 reads CASSLAGGLTGELFF. The CDR3 bases are TGTGCCAGCAGCTTAGCGGGGGGGCTCACCGGGGAGCTGTTTTTT.

The chain carries TRBV6-2 or TRBV6-3 and TRBJ1-1, with 9 positions matching TRBD1. The CDR3 is 13 residues long. Germline V lookup: CDR1 MNHEY, CDR2 SVGEGT. V lost 6 bases, J lost 10 bases, and 9 bases stayed unmatched. DNA of the CDR3: TGTGCCAGCAGCCAACCGACAGGGGGGGGAGCTTTCTTT. Protein: CASSQPTGGGAFF.

This rearrangement joins TRBV27 to TRBJ1-1; D gene uncertain. The CDR3 is made up of 13 amino acids. The ends were cut back, 5 bases at V and 0 bases at J, with 7 bases in the middle. The V gene's germline CDR1 is MNHEY and CDR2 SMNVEV (reference sequence). In nucleotides, the CDR3 is TGTGCCAGCAGTGGGCAGCTGAACACTGAAGCTTTCTTT. Its translation: CASSGQLNTEAFF.

The chain employs TRBV10-3 and TRBJ1-2; 7 nucleotides agree with TRBD1. The trim removed 3 bases at V and 4 bases at J, leaving 5 bases unmatched. This CDR3 comprises 14 residues. Germline values: CDR1 ENHRY, CDR2 SYGVKD. The CDR3 region has the DNA TGTGCCATCAGTGAAAGACAGGGTTCCTATGGCTACACCTTC. Its translation: CAISERQGSYGYTF.

The chain is built from TRBV14 and TRBJ2-7, with D unresolved. Between the trimmed V and J ends, which lost 1 base and 3 bases, there was a span of 10 bases. CDR3 size: 14 residues. Per germline, CDR1 SGHDN and CDR2 FVKESK. The CDR3 sequence is CASSQGRVVYEQYF. DNA of the CDR3: TGTGCCAGCAGCCAAGGTCGCGTGGTCTACGAGCAGTACTTC.

This clone was seen a single time. The chain joins TRBV7-2 to TRBJ2-5; D gene uncertain. Trimming took off 3 bases at V and 8 bases at J, with 10 bases between the two ends. There are 12 residues in the CDR3. CDR1 and CDR2 (germline): SGHTA, FQGNSA. CDR3 nucleotide sequence: TGTGCCAGCAGCTTTGGGCCTAATACCCAGTACTTC. This sequence encodes CASSFGPNTQYF.

This clone was counted only a few times. The chain recombines TRBV6-2 or TRBV6-3 with TRBJ2-7; D perhaps matches TRBD2 (6 bases). V was trimmed by 0 bases and J by 5 bases, leaving 14 bases between them. The CDR3 totals 15 residues. Germline CDR1 and CDR2: MNHEY and SVGEGT. The CDR3 loop is CASSYSRPPGDEQYF. The CDR3 DNA sequence: TGTGCCAGCAGTTACTCGAGACCCCCGGGGGACGAGCAGTACTTC.

The rearrangement joins TRBV5-4 to TRBJ2-3; TRBD1 aligns across 8 bases. CDR3 length: 15 amino acids. The junction had 4 bases not matched to a gene; V was cut back by 0 bases and J by 4 bases. Germline V gene lookup returns CDR1 SGHNT and CDR2 YYREEE (reference sequence). CDR3 DNA: TGTGCCAGCAGCTTGGACAGGGGGTCGGCAGATACGCAGTATTTT. Amino acids: CASSLDRGSADTQYF.

The V and J genes are TRBV28 and TRBJ1-4; 9 positions match TRBD1. The CDR3 has 15 residues. V gave up 6 bases and J gave up 3 bases; unmatched junction bases: 5. Germline CDR1 MDHEN, CDR2 SYDVKM. CDR3 in amino acids: CASRKQGASNEKLFF. DNA of the CDR3: TGTGCCAGCAGAAAACAGGGGGCGTCTAATGAAAAACTGTTTTTT.

V and J are TRBV28 and TRBJ2-7; tentative D call: TRBD2 (7 bases). The germline CDR1 and CDR2 sequences are MDHEN and SYDVKM. This CDR3 spans 12 amino acids. V was pared by 7 bases and J by 8 bases, with 15 bases between. Here the CDR3 DNA reads TGTGCCAGCACCCGAGGGGGGGGGCAGCAGTACTTC. Its protein is CASTRGGGQQYF.

V gene TRBV4-1 combines with J gene TRBJ2-7; TRBD2 agrees at 11 bases. Germline V gene data show CDR1 as MGHRA and CDR2 as YSYEKL. The junction had 5 bases not matched to a gene; V was cut back by 4 bases and J by 3 bases. CDR3 length equals 15 residues. DNA for the CDR3: TGCGCCAGCAGCCCCGGGACTAGCGGCTTCTACGAGCAGTACTTC. Encoded protein: CASSPGTSGFYEQYF.

The rearrangement links TRBV27 to TRBJ2-3; 9 bases map to TRBD1. The CDR3 sequence is 16 residues long. The V segment lost 5 bases and the J segment 3 bases; nucleotides outside the gene matches: 9. Germline assignment: CDR1 MNHEY and CDR2 SMNVEV (reference sequence). This chain's CDR3 is CASSGGTGLSTDTQYF. The CDR3 DNA is TGTGCCAGCAGTGGGGGGACAGGGCTTTCAACAGATACGCAGTATTTT.

The chain couples TRBV28 to TRBJ2-6; 9 positions agree with TRBD1. Germline loops: CDR1 MDHEN, CDR2 SYDVKM. The J segment lost 0 bases and the V segment lost 4 bases, leaving 19 bases of the junction unmatched. This CDR3 has 22 residues. CDR3 in amino acids: CASSSAGFLPGQGHSGANVLTF. CDR3 bases: TGTGCCAGCAGTTCCGCTGGGTTCCTTCCGGGACAGGGCCACTCTGGGGCCAACGTCCTGACTTTC.

The J gene is TRBJ2-1, the V gene TRBV29-1; 8 bases match TRBD2. Per the germline V gene, CDR1 is SQVTM and CDR2 is ANQGSEA. The CDR3 contains 12 residues. V lost 5 bases, J lost 4 bases, and 1 base stayed unmatched. Here the CDR3 reads CSVKREYNEQFF. The CDR3 DNA sequence: TGCAGCGTTAAGCGGGAGTACAATGAGCAGTTCTTC.

The chain has TRBV18 and TRBJ2-1; 7 nucleotides line up with TRBD2. Germline V gene sequence: CDR1 KGHSH, CDR2 LQKENI. The CDR3 length is 15 residues. V lost 6 bases to trimming and J lost 0 bases; unmatched junction nucleotides: 5. The chain's CDR3 is CASSSGRSSYNEQFF. The CDR3 DNA sequence: TGTGCCAGCTCCTCCGGGAGGAGCTCCTACAATGAGCAGTTCTTC.

The chain links TRBV19 to TRBJ1-2; D perhaps matches TRBD1 (5 bases). This CDR3 has 13 residues. Per the germline V gene, CDR1 is LNHDA and CDR2 is SQIVND (reference sequence). V was shortened by 4 bases and J by 5 bases, with 11 bases between the two germline ends. The CDR3 DNA sequence: TGTGCCAGTAGTACCGCAGGGAAGTATGGCTACACCTTC. This translates into CASSTAGKYGYTF.

This chain uses TRBV6-5 with TRBJ1-4; D call uncertain. The CDR3 extends over 13 amino acids. CDR1 MNHEY and CDR2 SVGAGI come from the germline V gene. V gave up 6 bases and J gave up 7 bases, with 12 bases separating them. CDR3 sequence reads: CASRQFEGEKLFF. CDR3 in DNA: TGTGCCAGCAGACAGTTTGAGGGTGAAAAACTGTTTTTT.

A single count supports this clone. The V and J genes are TRBV19 and TRBJ1-5; D is uncertain. The germline gives CDR1 LNHDA, CDR2 SQIVND (reference sequence). The V gene lost 8 bases and the J gene lost 5 bases, with 16 bases spanning the gap. The CDR3 contains 14 residues. Here the CDR3 DNA reads TGTGCCAGTGAGACAACTAGGACGGATCAGCCCCAGCATTTT. Amino acid sequence: CASETTRTDQPQHF.

This clone was recorded once. The chain couples TRBV28 to TRBJ1-3; tentatively, D is TRBD1 (6 bases). This CDR3 comprises 12 residues. Trimming took off 5 bases at V and 5 bases at J, with 7 bases between the two ends. Germline V lookup: CDR1 MDHEN, CDR2 SYDVKM. The DNA of the CDR3 is TGTGCCAGCAGTCAGGGGCGAAACACCATATATTTT. This translates into CASSQGRNTIYF.

This chain links TRBV7-2 with TRBJ1-3, with no clear D. CDR1 and CDR2 (germline): SGHTA, FQGNSA. The CDR3 spans 16 residues. The V and J ends lost 5 bases and 4 bases respectively, with 18 bases between them. In nucleotides, the CDR3 is TGTGCCAGCAGCCAAGACTTGGATGGTTACGGAAACACCATATATTTT. It specifies CASSQDLDGYGNTIYF.

The chain is built from TRBV19 and TRBJ1-2; D may be TRBD1 (5 bases). V dropped 8 bases and J dropped 4 bases, with 14 bases sitting between them. There are 13 residues in the CDR3. Germline V gives CDR1 LNHDA, CDR2 SQIVND (reference sequence). DNA of the CDR3: TGTGCCAGTGAATCTACAGGATTCTATGGCTACACCTTC. Translation: CASESTGFYGYTF.

The V and J genes are TRBV6-2 or TRBV6-3 and TRBJ2-3; D gene uncertain. Trimming cost V 2 bases and J 9 bases, with 24 bases left between them. This CDR3 is built from 17 residues. CDR1 is MNHEY, CDR2 SVGEGT, per germline. CDR3 nucleotide sequence: TGTGCCAGCAGTTACCCCCCGGAGAGCCCGCGATTGGCCACGCAGTATTTT. It yields the protein CASSYPPESPRLATQYF.

The J gene is TRBJ2-3, the V gene TRBV5-5, with D maybe TRBD2 (6 bases). V was trimmed by 3 bases and J by 4 bases, leaving 12 bases between them. The CDR3 is 14 residues long. Looked up from germline, CDR1 is SGHKS and CDR2 is YYEKEE (reference sequence). CDR3 coding DNA: TGTGCCAGCAGCTCGACTAGTATGTCAGATACGCAGTATTTT. As protein: CASSSTSMSDTQYF.